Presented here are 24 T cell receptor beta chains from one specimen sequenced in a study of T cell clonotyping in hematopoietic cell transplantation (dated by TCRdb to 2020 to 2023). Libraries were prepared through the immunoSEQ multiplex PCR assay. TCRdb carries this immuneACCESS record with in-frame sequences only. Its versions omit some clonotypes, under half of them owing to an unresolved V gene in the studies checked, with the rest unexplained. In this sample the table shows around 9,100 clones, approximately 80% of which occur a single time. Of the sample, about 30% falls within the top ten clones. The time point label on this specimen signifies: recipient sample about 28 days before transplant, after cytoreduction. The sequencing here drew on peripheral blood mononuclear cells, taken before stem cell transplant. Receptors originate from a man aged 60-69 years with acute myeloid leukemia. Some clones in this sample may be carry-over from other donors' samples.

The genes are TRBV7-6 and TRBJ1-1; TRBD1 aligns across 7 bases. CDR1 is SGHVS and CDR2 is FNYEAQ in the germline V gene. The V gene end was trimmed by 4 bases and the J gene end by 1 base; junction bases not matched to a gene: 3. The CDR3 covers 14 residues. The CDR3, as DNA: TGTGCCAGCAGCTCTGGGACAGCGAACACTGAAGCTTTCTTT. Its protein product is CASSSGTANTEAFF.

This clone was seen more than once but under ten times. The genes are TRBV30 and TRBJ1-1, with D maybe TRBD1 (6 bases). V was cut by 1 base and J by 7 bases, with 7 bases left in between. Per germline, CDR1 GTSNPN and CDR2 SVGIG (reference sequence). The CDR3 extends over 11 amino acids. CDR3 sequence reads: CAWSGQVEAFF. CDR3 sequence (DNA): TGTGCCTGGAGTGGACAGGTTGAAGCTTTCTTT.

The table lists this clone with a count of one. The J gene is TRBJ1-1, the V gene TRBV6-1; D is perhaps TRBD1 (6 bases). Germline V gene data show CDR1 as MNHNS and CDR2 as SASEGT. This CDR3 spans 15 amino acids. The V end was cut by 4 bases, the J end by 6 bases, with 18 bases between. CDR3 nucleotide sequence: TGTGCCAGCAGTGTCAACAGGGCCGGGGTAGCTGAAGCTTTCTTT. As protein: CASSVNRAGVAEAFF.

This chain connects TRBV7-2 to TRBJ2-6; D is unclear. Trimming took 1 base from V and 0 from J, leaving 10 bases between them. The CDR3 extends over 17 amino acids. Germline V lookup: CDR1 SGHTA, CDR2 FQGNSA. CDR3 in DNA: TGTGCCAGCAGCTTAGTTGGTGCTAACTCTGGGGCCAACGTCCTGACTTTC. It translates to CASSLVGANSGANVLTF.

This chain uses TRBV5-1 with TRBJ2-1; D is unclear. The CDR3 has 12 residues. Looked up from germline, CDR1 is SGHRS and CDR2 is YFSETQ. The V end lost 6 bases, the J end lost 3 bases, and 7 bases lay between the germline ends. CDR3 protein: CASTKDYNEQFF. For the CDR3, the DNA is TGCGCCAGCACCAAGGACTACAATGAGCAGTTCTTC.

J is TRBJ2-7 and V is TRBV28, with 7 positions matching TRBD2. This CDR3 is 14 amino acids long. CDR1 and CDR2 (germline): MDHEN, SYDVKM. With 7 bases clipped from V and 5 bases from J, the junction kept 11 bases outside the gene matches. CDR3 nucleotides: TGTGCCAGCACACCGGGAGGAGGTAGAAACGAGCAGTACTTC. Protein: CASTPGGGRNEQYF.

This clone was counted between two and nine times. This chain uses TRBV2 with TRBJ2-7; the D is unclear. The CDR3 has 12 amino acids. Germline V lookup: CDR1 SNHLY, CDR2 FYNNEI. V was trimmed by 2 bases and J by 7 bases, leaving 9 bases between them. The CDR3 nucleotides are TGTGCCAGCAGTGAAACAAGCCCAGAGCAGTACTTC. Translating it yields CASSETSPEQYF.

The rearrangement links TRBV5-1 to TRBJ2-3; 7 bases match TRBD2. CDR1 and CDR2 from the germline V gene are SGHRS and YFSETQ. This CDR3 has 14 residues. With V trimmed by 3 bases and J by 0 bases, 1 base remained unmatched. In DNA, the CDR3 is TGCGCCAGCAGCTCCGGGGGGAGCACAGATACGCAGTATTTT. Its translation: CASSSGGSTDTQYF.

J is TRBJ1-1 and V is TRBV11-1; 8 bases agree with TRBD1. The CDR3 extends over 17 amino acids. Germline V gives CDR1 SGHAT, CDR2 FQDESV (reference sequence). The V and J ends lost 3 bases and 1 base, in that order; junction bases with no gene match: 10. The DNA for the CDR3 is TGTGCCAGCAGCTTGAGACAGGGGCGGCCGGAGAACACTGAAGCTTTCTTT. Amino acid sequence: CASSLRQGRPENTEAFF.

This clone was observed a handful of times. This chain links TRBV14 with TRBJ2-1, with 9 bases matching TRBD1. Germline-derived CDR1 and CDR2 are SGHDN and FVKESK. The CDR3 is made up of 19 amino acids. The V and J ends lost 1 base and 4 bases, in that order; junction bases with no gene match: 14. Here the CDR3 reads CASSQVGTGTASRYNEQFF. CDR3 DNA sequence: TGTGCCAGCAGCCAAGTAGGGACAGGGACTGCCTCTCGGTACAATGAGCAGTTCTTC.

The CDR3 DNA follows: TGTGCCAGCAGCTTGGGACAGAACATGAACACTGAAGCTTTCTTT. This gives the protein CASSLGQNMNTEAFF. This sequence joins TRBV5-4 and TRBJ1-1, with D maybe TRBD1 (5 bases). V was pared by 0 bases and J by 0 bases, with 9 bases between. Germline CDR1 and CDR2: SGHNT and YYREEE (reference sequence). The CDR3 is 15 amino acids.

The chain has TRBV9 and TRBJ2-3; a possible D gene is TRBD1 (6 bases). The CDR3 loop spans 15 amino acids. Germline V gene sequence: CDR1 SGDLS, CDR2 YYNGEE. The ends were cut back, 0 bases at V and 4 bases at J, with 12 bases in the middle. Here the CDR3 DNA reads TGTGCCAGCAGCGTAGACGGCAGGGGTTCAGATACGCAGTATTTT. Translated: CASSVDGRGSDTQYF.

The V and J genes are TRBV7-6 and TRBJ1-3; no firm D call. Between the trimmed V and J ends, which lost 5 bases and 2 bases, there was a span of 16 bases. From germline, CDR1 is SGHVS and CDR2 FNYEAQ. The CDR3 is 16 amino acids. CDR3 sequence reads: CASSPDPGIPGNTIYF. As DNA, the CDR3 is TGTGCCAGCAGCCCCGACCCGGGCATCCCTGGAAACACCATATATTTT.

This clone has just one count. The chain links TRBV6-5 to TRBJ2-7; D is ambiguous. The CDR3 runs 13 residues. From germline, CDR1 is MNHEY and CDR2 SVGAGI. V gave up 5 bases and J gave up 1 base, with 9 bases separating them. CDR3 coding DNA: TGTGCCAGCAGTGACCCCGGATCCTACGAGCAGTACTTC. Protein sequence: CASSDPGSYEQYF.

DNA for the CDR3: TGTGCCAGCAGCTCCGGGACAGGGGCACTCCGCGAGCAGTACTTC. It codes for CASSSGTGALREQYF. This chain connects TRBV5-6 to TRBJ2-7; 10 bases line up with TRBD1. Germline V gene data show CDR1 as SGHDT and CDR2 as YYEEEE. CDR3 size: 15 residues. V shed 3 bases and J 6 bases; nucleotides not matched to a gene: 9.

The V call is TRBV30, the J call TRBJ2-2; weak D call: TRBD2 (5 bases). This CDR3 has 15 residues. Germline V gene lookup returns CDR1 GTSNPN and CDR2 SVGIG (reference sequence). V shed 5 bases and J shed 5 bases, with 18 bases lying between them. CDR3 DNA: TGTGCCTGGGACCGCTCCTCGACGGGAACCGGGGAGCTGTTTTTT. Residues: CAWDRSSTGTGELFF.

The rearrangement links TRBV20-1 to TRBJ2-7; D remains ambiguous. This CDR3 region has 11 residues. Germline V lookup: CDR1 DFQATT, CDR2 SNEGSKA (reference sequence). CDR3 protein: CSPKGGIEQYF. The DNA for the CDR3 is TGCAGCCCTAAGGGCGGAATCGAGCAGTACTTC.

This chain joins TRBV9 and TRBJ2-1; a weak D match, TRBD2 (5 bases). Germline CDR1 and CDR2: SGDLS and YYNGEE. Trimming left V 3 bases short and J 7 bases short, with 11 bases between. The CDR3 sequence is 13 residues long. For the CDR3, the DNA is TGTGCCAGCAGCGGGGAGATTAGGAATGAGCAGTTCTTC. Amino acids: CASSGEIRNEQFF.

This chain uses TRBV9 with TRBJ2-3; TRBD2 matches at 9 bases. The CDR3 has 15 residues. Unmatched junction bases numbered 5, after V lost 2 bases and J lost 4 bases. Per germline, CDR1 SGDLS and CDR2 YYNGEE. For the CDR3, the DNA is TGTGCCAGCAGCGTGGATAGCGGGGGTCCAGATACGCAGTATTTT. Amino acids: CASSVDSGGPDTQYF. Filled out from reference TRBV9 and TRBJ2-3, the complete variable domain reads DSGVTQTPKHLITATGQRVTLRCSPRSGDLSVYWYQQSLDQGLQFLIQYYNGEERAKGNILERFSAQQFPDLHSELNLSSLELGDSALYFCASSVDSGGPDTQYFGPGTRLTVL.

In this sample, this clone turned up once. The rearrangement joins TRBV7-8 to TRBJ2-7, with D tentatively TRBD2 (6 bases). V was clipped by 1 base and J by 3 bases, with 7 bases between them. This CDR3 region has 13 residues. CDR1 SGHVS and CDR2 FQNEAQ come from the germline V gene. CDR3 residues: CASSLGLVYEQYF. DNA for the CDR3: TGTGCCAGCAGCTTAGGACTAGTCTACGAGCAGTACTTC.

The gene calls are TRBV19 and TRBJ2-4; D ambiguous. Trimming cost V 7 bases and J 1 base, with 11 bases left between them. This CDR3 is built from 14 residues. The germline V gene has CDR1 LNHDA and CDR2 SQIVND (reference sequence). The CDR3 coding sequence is TGTGCCAGTATTTCGAGTGGGGCCAAAAACATTCAGTACTTC. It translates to CASISSGAKNIQYF.

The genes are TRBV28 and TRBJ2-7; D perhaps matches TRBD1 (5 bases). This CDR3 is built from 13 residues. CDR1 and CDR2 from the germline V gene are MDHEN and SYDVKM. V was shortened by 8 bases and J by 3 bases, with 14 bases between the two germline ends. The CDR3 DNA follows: TGTGCCAGCGAAAAAGTCCAGGGCTACGAGCAGTACTTC. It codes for CASEKVQGYEQYF.

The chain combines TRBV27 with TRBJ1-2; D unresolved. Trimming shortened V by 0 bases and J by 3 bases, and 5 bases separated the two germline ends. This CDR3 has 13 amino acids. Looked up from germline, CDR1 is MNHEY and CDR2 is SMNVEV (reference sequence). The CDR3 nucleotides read TGTGCCAGCAGTTTATCCGGGGACTATGGCTACACCTTC. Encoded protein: CASSLSGDYGYTF.

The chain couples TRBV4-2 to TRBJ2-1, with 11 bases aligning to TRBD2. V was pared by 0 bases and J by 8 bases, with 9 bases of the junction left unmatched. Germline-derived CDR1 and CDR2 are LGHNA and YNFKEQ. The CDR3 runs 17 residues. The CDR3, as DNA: TGTGCCAGCAGCCAAGATCCCCTAGCGGGGGGCTTGGATGAGCAGTTCTTC. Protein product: CASSQDPLAGGLDEQFF.